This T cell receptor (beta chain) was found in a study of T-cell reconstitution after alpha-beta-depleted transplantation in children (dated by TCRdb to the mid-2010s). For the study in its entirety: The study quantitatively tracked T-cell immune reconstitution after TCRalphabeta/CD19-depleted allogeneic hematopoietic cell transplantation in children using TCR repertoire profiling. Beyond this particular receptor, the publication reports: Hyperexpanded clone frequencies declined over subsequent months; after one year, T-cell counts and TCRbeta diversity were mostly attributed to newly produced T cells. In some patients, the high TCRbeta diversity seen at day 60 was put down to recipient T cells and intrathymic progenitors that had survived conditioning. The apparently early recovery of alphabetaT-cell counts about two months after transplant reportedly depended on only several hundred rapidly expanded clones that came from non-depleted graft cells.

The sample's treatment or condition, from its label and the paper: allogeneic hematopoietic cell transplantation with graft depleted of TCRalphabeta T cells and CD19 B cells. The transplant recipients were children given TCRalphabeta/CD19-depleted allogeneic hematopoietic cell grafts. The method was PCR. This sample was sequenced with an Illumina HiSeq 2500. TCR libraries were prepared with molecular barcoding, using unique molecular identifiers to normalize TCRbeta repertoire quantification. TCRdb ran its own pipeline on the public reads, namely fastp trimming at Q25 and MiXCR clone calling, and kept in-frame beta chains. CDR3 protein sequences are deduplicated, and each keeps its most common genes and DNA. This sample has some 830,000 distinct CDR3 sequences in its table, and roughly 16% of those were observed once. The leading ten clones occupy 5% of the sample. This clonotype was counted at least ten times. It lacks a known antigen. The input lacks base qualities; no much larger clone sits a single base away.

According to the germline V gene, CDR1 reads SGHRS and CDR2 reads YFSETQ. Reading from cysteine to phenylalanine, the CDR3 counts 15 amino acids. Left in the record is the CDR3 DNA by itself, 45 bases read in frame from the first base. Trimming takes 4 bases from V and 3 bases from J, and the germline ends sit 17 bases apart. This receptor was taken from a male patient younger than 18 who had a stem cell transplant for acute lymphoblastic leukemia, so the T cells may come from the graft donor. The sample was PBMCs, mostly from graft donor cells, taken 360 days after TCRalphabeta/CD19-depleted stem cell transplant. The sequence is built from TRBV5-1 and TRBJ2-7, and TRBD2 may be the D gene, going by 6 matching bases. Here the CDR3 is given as CASSPNPGLGYEQYF. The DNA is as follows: TGCGCCAGCAGCCCAAACCCGGGACTCGGCTACGAGCAGTACTTC.